The text below deals with one TCR beta chain. Its specificity is not known. Trimming cost V 2 bases and J 3 bases, with 5 bases left between them. This CDR3 contains 13 residues. Germline V gene sequence: CDR1 MNHEY, CDR2 SVGEGT. TCRdb's table, derived via immunoSEQ multiplex PCR, lists solely in-frame clones and lacks some. The data contain 95,000 to 110,000 clones, around 87% of them singletons. The data were obtained in a study of T cell responses to AZD1222 COVID-19 vaccine. Study background: Pooled samples include second doses given at about 4 or 12 weeks. Regarding the study as a whole: Dominant at 160-218 and 743-854, vaccine-associated CD4 TCRs also spanned spike. Repertoires were obtained solely post-peak T cell response.

The receptor comes from an adult in good health. The source was peripheral blood, collected on day 0 of AZD1222 vaccination. This sequence joins TRBV6-2 or TRBV6-3 and TRBJ2-1; no definite D call. Here the CDR3 reads CASSYVSYNEQFF. As DNA, the CDR3 is TGTGCCAGCAGTTACGTCAGCTACAATGAGCAGTTCTTC.